Listed below are T cell receptor beta chains from one sample, sequenced in a study of T cell responses to AZD1222 COVID-19 vaccine. The protocol was immunoSEQ multiplex PCR, while the TCRdb copy is restricted to in-frame clones and leaves out a portion. The sample lists around 88,000 clones, around 85% occurring once. The sequenced sample was peripheral blood, obtained on day 0 of AZD1222 vaccination. The receptors stem from an adult in good health. The CDR3 runs from the conserved cysteine through the conserved F or W. The D gene is left open where the match is weak. Size is stated for part of the rows, as once, few or many counts, or as a class when the clone is expanded.

v_call	d_call	j_call	clone_size	cdr3_aa	cdr3_nt
TRBV3-1/TRBV3-2	TRBD2	TRBJ2-1	-	CASSQTGTSGGNNEQFF	TGTGCCAGCAGCCAGACCGGGACTAGCGGGGGCAATAATGAGCAGTTCTTC
TRBV5-4	-	TRBJ2-7	-	CASSLVQGGLYEQYF	TGTGCCAGCAGCTTGGTGCAGGGTGGACTCTACGAGCAGTACTTC
TRBV7-3	-	TRBJ2-7	few	CASSLRPQGGEQYF	TGTGCCAGCAGCCTGCGCCCACAGGGCGGCGAGCAGTACTTC
TRBV6-1	-	TRBJ2-5	-	CASREDWARETQYF	TGTGCCAGCAGAGAAGACTGGGCCCGAGAGACCCAGTACTTC
TRBV2	-	TRBJ2-7	-	CASSDRGTYEQYF	TGTGCCAGCAGTGATAGGGGGACTTACGAGCAGTACTTC
TRBV19	-	TRBJ1-1	few	CASSSNRARSTEAFF	TGTGCCAGTAGTTCCAACAGGGCCAGGAGCACTGAAGCTTTCTTT
TRBV10-2	TRBD1	TRBJ1-3	-	CASRPGQGATGNTIYF	TGCGCCAGCAGACCGGGACAGGGGGCGACTGGAAACACCATATATTTT
TRBV18	TRBD2	TRBJ2-1	-	CASSSTSGRAAEQFF	TGTGCCAGCTCGTCGACTAGCGGGAGGGCGGCTGAGCAGTTCTTC
TRBV6-5	-	TRBJ1-1	-	CASTETRAEAFF	TGTGCCAGCACCGAAACCCGAGCTGAAGCTTTCTTT
TRBV11-2	-	TRBJ2-5	once	CASSLSDGETQYF	TGTGCCAGCAGCTTATCCGACGGGGAGACCCAGTACTTC
TRBV7-6	TRBD2	TRBJ2-3	-	CASSLEASGRGTDTQYF	TGTGCCAGCAGCTTAGAGGCTAGCGGGAGAGGAACAGATACGCAGTATTTT
TRBV18	TRBD1	TRBJ2-3	-	CASSPPGQSTDTQYF	TGTGCCAGCTCACCACCGGGACAGAGCACAGATACGCAGTATTTT
TRBV7-3	-	TRBJ2-6	-	CASSQALRANVLTF	TGTGCCAGCAGTCAGGCTTTAAGGGCCAACGTCCTGACTTTC
TRBV5-1	-	TRBJ2-6	few	CASSEDRTPGANVLTF	TGCGCCAGCAGCGAGGACAGAACACCTGGGGCCAACGTCCTGACTTTC
TRBV5-1	TRBD2	TRBJ2-5	-	CASSSWRLAGVGTSQETQYF	TGCGCCAGCAGCTCATGGAGGCTAGCGGGAGTGGGGACATCCCAAGAGACCCAGTACTTC
TRBV7-9	TRBD1	TRBJ1-2	once	CASSLDRDGYTF	TGTGCCAGCAGCCTCGACAGGGACGGCTACACCTTC
TRBV2	-	TRBJ1-3	-	CASRDRGNSGNTIYF	TGTGCCAGCAGGGACAGAGGGAACTCTGGAAACACCATATATTTT
TRBV2	TRBD2	TRBJ2-7	-	CASSGLAASYEQYF	TGTGCCAGCAGTGGACTAGCGGCTTCCTACGAGCAGTACTTC
TRBV28	-	TRBJ2-3	-	CASSFGRTDTQYF	TGTGCCAGCAGTTTTGGCCGCACAGATACGCAGTATTTT
TRBV28	-	TRBJ2-1	-	CASRLPGTYNEQFF	TGTGCCAGCAGGCTTCCCGGGACCTACAATGAGCAGTTCTTC
TRBV27	-	TRBJ1-5	-	CASSIYQPQHF	TGTGCCAGCAGTATTTATCAGCCCCAGCATTTT
TRBV2	-	TRBJ1-1	-	CASSEARGTEAFF	TGTGCCAGCAGTGAAGCACGGGGCACTGAAGCTTTCTTT
TRBV11-3	-	TRBJ1-1	-	CASSLDGRGTEAFF	TGTGCCAGCAGCTTAGATGGCAGGGGCACTGAAGCTTTCTTT
TRBV25-1	TRBD1	TRBJ1-2	-	CASSGQGLNYGYTF	TGTGCCAGCAGTGGACAGGGCCTAAACTATGGCTACACCTTC
TRBV27	-	TRBJ1-5	-	CASKSQGFYSNQPQHF	TGTGCCAGCAAATCCCAGGGCTTCTATAGCAATCAGCCCCAGCATTTT
TRBV7-9	-	TRBJ2-5	-	CASRSLGGDLLEETQYF	TGTGCCAGCAGATCCTTAGGCGGGGACCTTCTCGAAGAGACCCAGTACTTC
TRBV2	-	TRBJ1-6	once	CASKTDRTQNSPLHF	TGTGCCAGCAAGACAGACAGGACTCAAAATTCACCCCTCCACTTT
TRBV10-3	-	TRBJ1-3	-	CATRQSTSGNTIYF	TGTGCCACCAGACAGTCTACCTCTGGAAACACCATATATTTT
TRBV4-1	-	TRBJ2-7	-	CASSQVWGATPYEQYF	TGCGCCAGCAGCCAAGTGTGGGGTGCAACCCCCTACGAGCAGTACTTC
TRBV9	-	TRBJ2-2	-	CASSVGWANTGELFF	TGTGCCAGCAGCGTAGGTTGGGCAAACACCGGGGAGCTGTTTTTT
TRBV4-1	TRBD1	TRBJ2-5	once	CASSPLQGARETQYF	TGCGCCAGCAGCCCTCTCCAGGGGGCGAGGGAGACCCAGTACTTC
TRBV7-9	-	TRBJ1-4	-	CASSLDGTTNEKLFF	TGTGCCAGCAGCTTAGATGGGACAACTAATGAAAAACTGTTTTTT
TRBV20-1	-	TRBJ1-4	-	CSASRVQGGEKLFF	TGCAGTGCTAGTCGTGTGCAGGGAGGTGAAAAACTGTTTTTT
TRBV18	TRBD1	TRBJ1-3	once	CASSDSTGRGNTIYF	TGTGCCAGCTCAGACTCGACAGGGCGTGGAAACACCATATATTTT